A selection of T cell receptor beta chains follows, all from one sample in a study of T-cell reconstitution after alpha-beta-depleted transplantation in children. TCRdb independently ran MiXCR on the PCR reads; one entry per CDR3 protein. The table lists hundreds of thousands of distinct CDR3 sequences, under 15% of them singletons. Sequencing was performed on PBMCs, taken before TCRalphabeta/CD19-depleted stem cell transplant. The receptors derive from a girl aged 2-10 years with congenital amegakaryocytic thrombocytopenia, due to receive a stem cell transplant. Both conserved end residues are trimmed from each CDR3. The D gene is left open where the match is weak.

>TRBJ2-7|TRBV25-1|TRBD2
ASKTSGSPYEQY
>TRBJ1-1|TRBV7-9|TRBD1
ASSQGTGHV
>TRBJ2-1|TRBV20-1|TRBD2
SARVAGASSYNEQF
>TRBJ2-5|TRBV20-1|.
SARSHRNRDAETQY
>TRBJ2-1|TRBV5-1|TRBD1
ASSPVQGAMRNEQF
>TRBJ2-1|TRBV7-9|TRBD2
ASSLLAGGQF
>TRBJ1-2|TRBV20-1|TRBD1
SAHRTGGWGYT
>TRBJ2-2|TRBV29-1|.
SVVDSQAAGELF
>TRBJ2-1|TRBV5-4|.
ASSYHPGLKTYNEQF
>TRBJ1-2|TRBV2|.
AIYPYGYT
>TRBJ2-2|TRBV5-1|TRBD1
ASSRDRNTGELF
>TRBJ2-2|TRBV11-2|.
ASSYYGTNGELF
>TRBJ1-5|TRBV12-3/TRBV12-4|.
ASSFVTGPYQPQH
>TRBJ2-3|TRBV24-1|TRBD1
ATQPSGGQGLHTQY
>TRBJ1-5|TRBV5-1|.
ASSLSGNPDQPQH
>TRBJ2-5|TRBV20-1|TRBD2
SAGSHGLAGGGETQY